The TCR beta chain described here comes from a study of cytomegalovirus exposure and HLA in healthy donors. Study conclusions and caveats: A missense DCLRE1C variant was associated with V- and J-gene trimming of TCR beta chains in a later analysis, and an independent cohort replicated the association. Later, an analysis showed that TCR beta chains associated with HLA were more clonally expanded than others that were equally common. Researchers reported in a later analysis that common viral pathogens appeared linked to several top clusters. In an earlier analysis, productive rearrangement rates for most beta V segments clustered near 87% or 30%.

13 Jbeta primers and 60 Vbeta primers were used for the PCR. The repertoire was sequenced with immunoSEQ multiplex PCR; TCRdb's copy has only in-frame clones and lacks some. Among over 65,000 clones, roughly 80% were seen once, and the ten largest hold around 3.2%. A note on this clone: What it binds is not known.

Trimming stripped 6 bases from V and 6 bases from J, with 14 bases between. CDR1 and CDR2 (germline): MGHDK, SYGVNS. The CDR3 totals 13 residues. Source material: PBMCs. This sequence originates from a woman aged 25 to 45 in good health and CMV-seronegative. The chain combines TRBV25-1 with TRBJ1-2, with a tentative D call TRBD1 (6 bases). The CDR3 loop is CASRGRGGDGYTF. DNA for the CDR3: TGTGCCAGCAGAGGACGAGGGGGGGATGGCTACACCTTC.